This TCR beta chain was retrieved from a study of human T cells and chemical hapten exposure. Study observations and caveats: Patch test score was positively correlated with the counts of PT1 expanded TCRs.

Individual cDNA molecules (in the library) carried attached unique molecular identifiers. TCRdb recomputed calls from the RACE reads with MiXCR, one row per CDR3 protein. Of roughly 120,000 distinct CDR3 sequences listed, 9.5% to 13% are singletons. Sample time point: patch test 1, 2 weeks after DPC sensitization. Sample treatment: therapeutic diphenylcyclopropenone sensitization with weekly scalp DPC. Ahead of applying each patch test, blood was sampled. In the case of this clonotype: Its antigen remains unidentified. Germline is not matched at one junction end, which may reflect a read error.

The TCR sequence derives from a woman aged 50 to 65 with alopecia areata. Some clones in this sample may be carry-over from other donors' samples. This material consisted of whole blood, taken in connection with sensitization to the hapten diphenylcyclopropenone (DPC).

The CDR3 bases are TGTGCTAGCAGCTTAAGGGACAGGGGACCCTACGAGCAGTACTTC. This encodes CASSLRDRGPYEQYF. This chain uses TRBV7-7 with TRBJ2-7, with TRBD1 matching 10 bases. The germline V gene encodes CDR1 SSHAT and CDR2 FNYEAQ (reference sequence). The CDR3 is 15 residues long.